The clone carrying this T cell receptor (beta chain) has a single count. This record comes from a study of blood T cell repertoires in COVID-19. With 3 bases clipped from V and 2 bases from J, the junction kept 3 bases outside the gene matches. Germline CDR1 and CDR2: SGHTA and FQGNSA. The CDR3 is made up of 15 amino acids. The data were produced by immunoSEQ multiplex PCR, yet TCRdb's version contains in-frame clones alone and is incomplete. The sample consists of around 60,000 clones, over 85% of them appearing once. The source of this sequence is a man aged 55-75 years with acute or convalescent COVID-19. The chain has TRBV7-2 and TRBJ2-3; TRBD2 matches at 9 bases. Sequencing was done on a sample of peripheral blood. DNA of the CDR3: TGTGCCAGCAGCTTTAGACTAGCGGTCACAGATACGCAGTATTTT. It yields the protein CASSFRLAVTDTQYF.